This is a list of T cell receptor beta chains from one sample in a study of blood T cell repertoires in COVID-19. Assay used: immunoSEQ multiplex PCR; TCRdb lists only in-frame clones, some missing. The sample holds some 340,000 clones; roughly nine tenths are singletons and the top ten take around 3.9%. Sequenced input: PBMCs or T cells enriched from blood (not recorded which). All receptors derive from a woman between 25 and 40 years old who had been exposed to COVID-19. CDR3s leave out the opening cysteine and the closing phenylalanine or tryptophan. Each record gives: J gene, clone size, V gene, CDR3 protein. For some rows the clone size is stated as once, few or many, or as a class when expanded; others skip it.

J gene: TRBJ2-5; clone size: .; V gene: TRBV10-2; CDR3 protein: ASSLTSGGARQETQY
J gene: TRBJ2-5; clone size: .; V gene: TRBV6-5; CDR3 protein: ASSLDRGGTQY
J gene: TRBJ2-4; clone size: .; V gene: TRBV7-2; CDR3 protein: ASSFSAHEEHQY
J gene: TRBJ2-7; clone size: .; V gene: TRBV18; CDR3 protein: ASSGSGGLYEQY
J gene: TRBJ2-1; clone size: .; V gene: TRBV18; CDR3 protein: ASSPPLLAGAPQF
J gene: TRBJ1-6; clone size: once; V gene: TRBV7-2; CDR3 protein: ASSLVLDSPLH
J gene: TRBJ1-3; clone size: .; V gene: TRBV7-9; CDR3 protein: ASSFRQGRSGNTIY
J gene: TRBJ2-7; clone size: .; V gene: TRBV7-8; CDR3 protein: ASSLRGSGGFPYEQY
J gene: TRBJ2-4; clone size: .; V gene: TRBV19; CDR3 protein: ASSRLTGNTQY
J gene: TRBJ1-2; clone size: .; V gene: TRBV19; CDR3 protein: ASMTSNGYT
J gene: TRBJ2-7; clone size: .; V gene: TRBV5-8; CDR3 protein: ASSLNRNYEQY
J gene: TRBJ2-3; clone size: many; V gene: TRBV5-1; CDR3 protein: ASSLSASGNTDTQY
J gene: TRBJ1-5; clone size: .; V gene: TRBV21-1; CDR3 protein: ASSKWVGTGGNQPQH
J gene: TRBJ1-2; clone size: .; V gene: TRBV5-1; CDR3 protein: ASSPGQGNGYT
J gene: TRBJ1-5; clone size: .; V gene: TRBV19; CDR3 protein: ASSLGQGLSQPQH
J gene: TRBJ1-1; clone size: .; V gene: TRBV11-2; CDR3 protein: ASSRELTGTEAF
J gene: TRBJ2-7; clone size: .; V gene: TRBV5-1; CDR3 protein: ASSQGQGLYEQY
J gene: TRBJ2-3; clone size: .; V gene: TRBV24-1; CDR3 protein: ATSGRETSADTQY
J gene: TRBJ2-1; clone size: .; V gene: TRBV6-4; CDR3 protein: ALQRVFADEQF
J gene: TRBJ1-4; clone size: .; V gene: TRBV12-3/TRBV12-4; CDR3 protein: ASRTGVDEKLF
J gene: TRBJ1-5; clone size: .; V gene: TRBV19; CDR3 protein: ASSIEPGPQH
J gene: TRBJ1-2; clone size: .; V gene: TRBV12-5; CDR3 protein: ASGLIQAGVFLFGYT
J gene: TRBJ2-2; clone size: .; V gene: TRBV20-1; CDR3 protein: SASRLAGVSNTGELF
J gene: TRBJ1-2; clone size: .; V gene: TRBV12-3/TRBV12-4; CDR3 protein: ASSVQGIWGYT
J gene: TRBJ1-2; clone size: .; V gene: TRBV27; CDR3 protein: ASSPGGTGPFYT
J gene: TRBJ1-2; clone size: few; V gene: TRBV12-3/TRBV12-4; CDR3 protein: ASRPGQEGYT
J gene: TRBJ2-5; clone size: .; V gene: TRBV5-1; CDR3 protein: ASSSGQGMRETQY
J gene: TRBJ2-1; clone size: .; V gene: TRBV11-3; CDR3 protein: ASSLEAGKNEQF
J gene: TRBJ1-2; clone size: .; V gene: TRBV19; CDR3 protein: ASSARQGTNYGYT
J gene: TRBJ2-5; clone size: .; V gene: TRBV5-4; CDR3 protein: ASRVAGQGPHRWY
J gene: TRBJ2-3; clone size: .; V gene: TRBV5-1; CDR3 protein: ASSLDETSPGDTQY
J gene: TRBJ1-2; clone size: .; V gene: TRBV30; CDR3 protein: AWSPREAILAT
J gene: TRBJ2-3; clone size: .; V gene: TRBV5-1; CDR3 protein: ASSLGAGGPTDTQY
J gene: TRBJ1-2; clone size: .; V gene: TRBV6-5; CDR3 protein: ASSPWTGEGYGYT